The clone carrying this T cell receptor beta chain was found many times. Its cognate antigen is unknown. The CDR3 runs 15 residues. Germline CDR1 is SGHRS and CDR2 is YFSETQ. V dropped 6 bases and J dropped 4; count of bases not matched to a gene: 6. TCRdb re-analysed the reads in MiXCR, keeping a single row per CDR3 protein. The sample includes some 200,000 distinct CDR3 sequences, 8% to 10% of them seen just once. The sample belongs to a study of T cell repertoires in cytomegalovirus infection. Study-wide background: CMV infection plus the matching HLA type was flagged by public TCR beta signatures.

Findings and caveats of the study: Of the TCR beta families, the public ones yielded a cumulative frequency that identified carriers of CMV plus the relevant HLA. The study found HLA-C-restricted CMV-specific TCR beta clonotypes dominating the ex vivo response.

Sequencing was carried out using PBMCs. This TCR was recovered from a human donor in good health (CMV status not recorded). Some clones in this sample may be carry-over from other donors' samples. The chain has TRBV5-1 and TRBJ2-1; 11 nucleotides match TRBD2. CDR3 residues: CASNRGTSGYNEQFF. The CDR3 DNA follows: TGCGCCAGCAACCGTGGGACTAGCGGATACAATGAGCAGTTCTTC.